This T cell receptor beta chain was recovered during a study of blood T cell repertoires in COVID-19. Background on the study: Whether acute or convalescent, the COVID-19 samples came from the United States, Italy and Spain. From T cells, B-cell-depleted T cells, or PBMCs came the material, which was cDNA or gDNA.

The authors' processing: It was from reference gene primer amplification that nucleated cell counts were estimated. Libraries were prepared by immunoSEQ multiplex PCR; TCRdb keeps only in-frame clonotypes and omits some of them. The DNA was the basis for D and trimming; V, J and clone size are from that table. The table shows 100,000 or so clones, with about four fifths occurring only once. Trimming shortened V by 3 bases and J by 5 bases, and 9 bases separated the two germline ends. The length of the CDR3 is 13 residues. CDR1 is SNHLY, CDR2 FYNNEI, per germline. The clonotype originates from a woman older than 75 with acute or convalescent COVID-19. The chain is built from TRBV2 and TRBJ2-3, with D unresolved. The sequencing input was peripheral blood. The CDR3 spells CASSDFFRDTQYF. The CDR3 DNA reads as TGTGCCAGCAGTGATTTCTTTCGAGATACGCAGTATTTT. Full variable domain (remainder filled in from reference TRBV2 and TRBJ2-3): EPEVTQTPSHQVTQMGQEVILRCVPISNHLYFYWYRQILGQKVEFLVSFYNNEISEKSEIFDDQFSVERPDGSNFTLKIRSTKLEDSAMYFCASSDFFRDTQYFGPGTRLTVL.